This section outlines one TCR beta chain sequence together with its context. The V gene end was trimmed by 5 bases and the J gene end by 4 bases; junction bases not matched to a gene: 8. There are 15 residues in the CDR3. Germline CDR1 and CDR2: MNHNY and SVGAGI (reference sequence). The data originate from a study of blood T cell repertoires in COVID-19. Looking at the study overall: Nucleic acid was either cDNA or gDNA, and it came from T cells, B-cell-depleted T cells, or PBMCs.

Per the original methods: Nucleated cell number was recorded as an estimate derived from reference gene primer amplification. This table comes from immunoSEQ multiplex PCR, and its TCRdb copy is limited to in-frame clones, with some not included. V, J and clone size were drawn from that table, and D and trimming were deduced from the DNA. The sample holds over 200,000 clones; roughly 85% are singletons and the top ten take about 10%. The TCR comes from a man aged 25 to 40 who had recovered from COVID-19. The V and J genes are TRBV6-6 and TRBJ2-3; 8 bases are a match to TRBD2. Sample: PBMCs or T cells enriched from blood (not recorded which). The CDR3 bases are TGTGCCAGCAGTACCGAGCGGGAGTCCCCAGATACGCAGTATTTT. Its protein is CASSTERESPDTQYF.